This TCR beta chain emerged from a study of blood T cell repertoires in COVID-19. The assay was immunoSEQ multiplex PCR, and TCRdb's table has in-frame clones only and misses some. The top ten hold more than 13% of the sample, which has tens of thousands of clones, 75% to 90% seen once. There are 14 residues in the CDR3. The J segment lost 4 bases and the V segment lost 3 bases, leaving 6 bases of the junction unmatched. CDR1 and CDR2 from the germline V gene are SGHKS and YYEKEE (reference sequence). The J gene is TRBJ1-2, the V gene TRBV5-5; 7 bases agree with TRBD1. The sequence was obtained from an older woman with active COVID-19. The sequenced material came from peripheral blood. This CDR3 is CASSSLTGAYGYTF. DNA of the CDR3: TGTGCCAGCAGCTCACTTACAGGGGCCTATGGCTACACCTTC.